The T cell receptor (beta chain) described here comes from a study of T cells in Graves' hyperthyroidism and ophthalmopathy. Study-level background: Before treatment of any kind, peripheral blood was taken at initial diagnosis.

V was shortened by 3 bases and J by 4 bases, with 12 bases between the two germline ends. Germline V gives CDR1 DFQATT, CDR2 SNEGSKA (reference sequence). The CDR3 contains 13 residues. The source material, RNA transcripts, was used to amplify TCR beta CDR3 regions. TCR CDR3 underwent first-round RT-PCR with the HTBI primer set. TCRdb called the multiplex PCR reads again in MiXCR, with one record for every CDR3 protein. The data show approximately 720,000 distinct CDR3 sequences, under 20% seen once. Sequenced material: blood. The chain employs TRBV20-1 and TRBJ1-2; D may be TRBD1 (5 bases). The origin of this receptor is a woman aged 50 to 60 with Graves' hyperthyroidism that later progressed to Graves' ophthalmopathy. The CDR3 is CSASGGAFYGYTF. CDR3 nucleotide sequence: TGCAGTGCTAGTGGCGGGGCCTTCTATGGCTACACCTTC.